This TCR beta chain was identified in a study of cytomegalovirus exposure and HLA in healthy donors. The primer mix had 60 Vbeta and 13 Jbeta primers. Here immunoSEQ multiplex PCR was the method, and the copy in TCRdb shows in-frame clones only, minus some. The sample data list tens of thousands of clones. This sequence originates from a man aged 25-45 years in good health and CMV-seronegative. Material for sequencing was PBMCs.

The CDR3 here is CASSFDRVEQFF. The CDR3 DNA reads TGCGCCAGCAGCTTCGACCGGGTAGAGCAGTTCTTC. This chain connects TRBV5-1 to TRBJ2-1, with D hard to call. This CDR3 spans 12 amino acids. With 2 bases removed from V and 10 bases from J, the gap between germline ends came to 10 bases. CDR1 is SGHRS, CDR2 YFSETQ, per germline.